The 22 T cell receptor beta chains in this list originate from one sample, sequenced in a study of T cells in Graves' hyperthyroidism and ophthalmopathy. RNA transcripts provided the source from which TCR beta CDR3 regions were amplified. TCR CDR3 underwent first-round RT-PCR with the HTBI primer set. In TCRdb, the multiplex PCR reads were re-called with MiXCR into one record per CDR3 protein. The profile shows 400,000 or so distinct CDR3 sequences, about an eighth of them singletons. Sequencing used blood. The receptors derive from a man aged 50 to 59 with Graves' ophthalmopathy.

This clonotype was found many times. The rearrangement uses TRBV11-2 and TRBJ1-1, with D tentatively TRBD1 (6 bases). This CDR3 has 13 residues. V was shortened by 1 base and J by 8 bases, with 11 bases between the two germline ends. In germline, CDR1 is SGHAT, CDR2 FQNNGV. The chain's CDR3 is CASSLASTGEAFF. The CDR3 nucleotides read TGTGCCAGCAGCTTAGCGTCGACAGGCGAAGCTTTCTTT.

This clonotype was counted at least ten times. This chain uses TRBV3-1 with TRBJ2-1, with TRBD2 matching over 13 bases. The trim removed 2 bases at V and 9 bases at J, leaving 4 bases unmatched. Germline lookup yields CDR1 LGHDT and CDR2 YNNKEL (reference sequence). CDR3 length: 15 residues. CDR3 in DNA: TGTGCCAGCAGCCAACTACTAGCGGGAGGGCCTGAGCAGTTCTTC. Encoded protein: CASSQLLAGGPEQFF.

This clonotype was detected many times. The rearrangement joins TRBV30 to TRBJ2-7; TRBD1 is a possible D gene (6 bases). The CDR3 has 13 residues. The V end lost 2 bases, the J end lost 4 bases, and 12 bases lay between the germline ends. CDR1 and CDR2 from the germline V gene are GTSNPN and SVGIG (reference sequence). The CDR3 here is CAWSQAGVYEQYF. The CDR3 DNA reads as TGTGCCTGGAGTCAGGCAGGGGTGTACGAGCAGTACTTC.

In its sample, this clonotype was seen many times. The rearrangement uses TRBV12-3 or TRBV12-4 and TRBJ2-7; TRBD1 agrees at 7 bases. The CDR3 is 15 residues long. With 3 bases clipped from V and 3 bases from J, the junction kept 8 bases outside the gene matches. The CDR3 region has the DNA TGTGCCAGCAGTTTCCCGGAACAGGGGATCTACGAGCAGTACTTC. Translation gives CASSFPEQGIYEQYF.

This sequence joins TRBV12-3 or TRBV12-4 and TRBJ2-5; tentatively, D is TRBD1 (5 bases). This CDR3 comprises 14 residues. V was trimmed by 5 bases and J by 0 bases, leaving 10 bases between them. The CDR3 region is CASSGDRDQETQYF. CDR3 DNA sequence: TGTGCCAGCAGTGGAGACAGAGACCAAGAGACCCAGTACTTC.

There are many counts of this clonotype. This chain uses TRBV30 with TRBJ1-2, with D unresolved. The V gene lost 2 bases and the J gene lost 3 bases, with 10 bases spanning the gap. The V gene's germline CDR1 is GTSNPN and CDR2 SVGIG (reference sequence). CDR3 length: 13 residues. The CDR3 region is CAWSPGQDYGYTF. Here the CDR3 DNA reads TGTGCCTGGAGTCCTGGGCAGGACTATGGCTACACCTTC. Full variable domain (outside the CDR3, taken from reference TRBV30 and TRBJ1-2): SQTIHQWPATLVQPVGSPLSLECTVEGTSNPNLYWYRQAAGRGLQLLFYSVGIGQISSEVPQNLSASRPQDRQFILSSKKLLLSDSGFYLCAWSPGQDYGYTFGSGTRLTVV.

This clonotype was seen at least ten times. The chain is built from TRBV30 and TRBJ2-6; D is undetermined. Per the germline V gene, CDR1 is GTSNPN and CDR2 is SVGIG (reference sequence). Trimming cost V 5 bases and J 0 bases, with 8 bases left between them. The CDR3 runs 14 residues. CDR3 protein: CAWVKNSGANVLTF. CDR3 in DNA: TGTGCCTGGGTAAAGAACTCTGGGGCCAACGTCCTGACTTTC.

At least ten counts were recorded for this clonotype. The CDR3 sequence is CATSREAGGDTDTQYF. The DNA for the CDR3 is TGTGCCACCAGCAGAGAGGCAGGAGGGGACACAGATACGCAGTATTTT. The rearrangement links TRBV15 to TRBJ2-3; a possible D gene is TRBD2 (6 bases). The CDR3 consists of 16 residues. Per germline, CDR1 LNHNV and CDR2 YYDKDF (reference sequence). The V gene lost 0 bases and the J gene lost 2 bases, with 12 bases spanning the gap.

The sample holds many counts of this clonotype. This chain uses TRBV6-1 with TRBJ1-1; D uncertain. The V gene lost 5 bases and the J gene lost 4 bases, with 8 bases spanning the gap. The CDR3 is made up of 12 amino acids. Germline V CDR1 and CDR2: MNHNS, SASEGT. CDR3 amino acids: CASSRRTTEAFF. The DNA for the CDR3 is TGTGCCAGCAGTAGGAGGACCACTGAAGCTTTCTTT.

The chain carries TRBV3-1 and TRBJ2-5, with 9 bases lining up with TRBD2. Germline V gene sequence: CDR1 LGHDT, CDR2 YNNKEL (reference sequence). The CDR3 consists of 17 residues. Trimming cost V 0 bases and J 5 bases; bases outside gene matches: 10. The CDR3 here is CASSQDERAGGPETQYF. The DNA of the CDR3 is TGTGCCAGCAGCCAAGATGAACGGGCGGGAGGGCCGGAGACCCAGTACTTC.

There are a few counts of this clonotype. This chain links TRBV9 with TRBJ2-4; TRBD2 aligns across 7 bases. This CDR3 has 15 amino acids. From germline, CDR1 is SGDLS and CDR2 YYNGEE. J lost 2 bases, V lost 2 bases, and 4 bases had no gene match. DNA for the CDR3: TGTGCCAGCAGCGTCAGCGGGGATCCCAAAAACATTCAGTACTTC. It is translated as CASSVSGDPKNIQYF.

V is TRBV12-5 and J is TRBJ2-3, with 14 bases fitting TRBD2. After removal of 6 bases from V and 7 bases from J, the junction contained 9 bases not matched to a gene. The germline V gene has CDR1 LGHNT and CDR2 FRNRAP. CDR3 size: 16 residues. Here the CDR3 reads CASGRPGTSGRNTQYF. CDR3 DNA: TGTGCTAGTGGACGTCCCGGGACTAGCGGGAGAAATACGCAGTATTTT. The variable domain in full, with the rest retrieved from reference TRBV12-5 and TRBJ2-3, is DARVTQTPRHKVTEMGQEVTMRCQPILGHNTVFWYRQTMMQGLELLAYFRNRAPLDDSGMPKDRFSAEMPDATLATLKIQPSEPRDSAVYFCASGRPGTSGRNTQYFGPGTRLTVL.

This chain links TRBV7-6 with TRBJ2-5; 12 bases match TRBD2. The CDR3 is made up of 16 amino acids. CDR1 and CDR2 (germline): SGHVS, FNYEAQ. After removal of 5 bases from V and 4 bases from J, the junction contained 8 bases not matched to a gene. Here the CDR3 reads CASSARLAGVSETQYF. For the CDR3, the DNA is TGTGCCAGCAGCGCCCGACTAGCGGGAGTTTCAGAGACCCAGTACTTC.

The V gene is TRBV5-1, the J gene TRBJ2-7; perhaps TRBD1 as D (6 bases). V lost 3 bases to trimming and J lost 5 bases, with 15 bases between them. CDR1 SGHRS and CDR2 YFSETQ come from the germline V gene. The CDR3 runs to 14 residues. CDR3 protein: CASSSDSTSNEQYF. CDR3 in DNA: TGCGCCAGCAGCTCGGACAGTACATCTAACGAGCAGTACTTC.

The chain has TRBV25-1 and TRBJ2-2; the D gene is possibly TRBD1 (6 bases). The CDR3 covers 15 residues. The germline V and J ends were trimmed by 2 bases and 4 bases, with 11 bases remaining between them. Germline loops: CDR1 MGHDK, CDR2 SYGVNS. Written as DNA, the CDR3 is TGTGCCAGCAGTGAAACAGGGAGCGGCACCGGGGAGCTGTTTTTT. This gives the protein CASSETGSGTGELFF. Combining the CDR3 with reference TRBV25-1 and TRBJ2-2 gives the whole variable domain EADIYQTPRYLVIGTGKKITLECSQTMGHDKMYWYQQDPGMELHLIHYSYGVNSTEKGDLSSESTVSRIRTEHFPLTLESARPSHTSQYLCASSETGSGTGELFFGEGSRLTVL.

This clonotype was seen at least ten times. This chain joins TRBV5-1 and TRBJ1-1; 7 bases are shared with TRBD1. The J segment lost 4 bases and the V segment lost 3 bases, leaving 9 bases of the junction unmatched. Germline values: CDR1 SGHRS, CDR2 YFSETQ. The CDR3 spans 15 residues. CDR3 in DNA: TGCGCCAGCAGCTCGACAACAGGGGCAGGCACTGAAGCTTTCTTT. Its protein product is CASSSTTGAGTEAFF.

V usage is TRBV2 and J usage is TRBJ2-7, with D possibly being TRBD1 or TRBD2 (5 bases each). The CDR3 sequence is 14 residues long. V shed 6 bases and J shed 3 bases, with 15 bases lying between them. Germline CDR1 SNHLY, CDR2 FYNNEI. The CDR3 region has the DNA TGTGCCAGCAGGAGAGAGGGGCAGAGCTACGAGCAGTACTTC. Its translation is CASRREGQSYEQYF.

The CDR3 DNA sequence: TGTGCCAGCAACCTCATGGGAGGGGGCGAGACCCAGTACTTC. It codes for CASNLMGGGETQYF. The rearrangement links TRBV7-8 to TRBJ2-5, with D possibly being TRBD1 or TRBD2 (7 bases each). Deletions cut 7 bases from V and 5 bases from J, with 17 bases between. Germline CDR1 SGHVS, CDR2 FQNEAQ. The CDR3 contains 14 residues.

The J gene is TRBJ2-1, the V gene TRBV19; the D is unclear. Germline CDR1 LNHDA, CDR2 SQIVND (reference sequence). The V end was cut by 9 bases, the J end by 4 bases, with 16 bases between. This CDR3 is 14 amino acids long. The CDR3 coding sequence is TGTGCCAGCGCCCTGAGAAACGTATACAATGAGCAGTTCTTC. Amino acid sequence: CASALRNVYNEQFF.

CDR3 DNA: TGTGCCAGCAGCCAGGGACAGGGAAAACAAGAGACCCAGTACTTC. It encodes CASSQGQGKQETQYF. The V gene is TRBV7-9, the J gene TRBJ2-5; 9 bases are shared with TRBD1. With V trimmed by 5 bases and J by 2 bases, 6 bases remained unmatched. This CDR3 is built from 15 residues. Germline V gene lookup returns CDR1 SEHNR and CDR2 FQNEAQ (reference sequence).

About this clonotype itself: An end of the junction differs from the germline gene, which may be a read error. The rearrangement uses TRBV6-6 and TRBJ2-6; unclear D gene. Per the germline V gene, CDR1 is MNHNY and CDR2 is SVGAGI (reference sequence). The CDR3 loop spans 15 amino acids. This chain's CDR3 is CASSHSRSGANVLTF. CDR3 coding DNA: TGTGCCAGCAGTCACTCGAGATCCGGGGCCAACGTCCTGACTTTC.

This clonotype has at least ten counts. The rearrangement links TRBV3-1 to TRBJ2-5; no clear D. Germline V gene lookup returns CDR1 LGHDT and CDR2 YNNKEL (reference sequence). Trimming took 3 bases from V and 4 from J, leaving 9 bases between them. This CDR3 spans 13 amino acids. In nucleotides, the CDR3 is TGTGCCAGCAGCCAGGACCTTAGAGAGACCCAGTACTTC. Translating it yields CASSQDLRETQYF.